The clone carrying this T cell receptor delta chain came up a few times. This DNA's translation differs at residue 5 from TCRdb's protein, which comes from a much larger clone; a read error is likely, and the protein shown is translated from the DNA. The data derive from a study of γδ T cells in repeated Plasmodium falciparum infection. Bulk repertoires came from Vgamma9/Vdelta2+ or Vdelta2-negative gammadelta T cells flow-sorted from PBMC. Germline V gene sequence: CDR1 GEAIGNYY, CDR2 EKD. The CDR3 has 26 amino acids. V shed 3 bases, J shed 0 bases, and the junction held 35 bases outside the gene matches. TCRdb repeated clone calling on the multiplex PCR reads with CATT. In the table there are around 82,000 delta-chain clones, under 1.5% of which are singletons.

The chain recombines TRDV2 with TRDJ1, with 11 nucleotides matching TRDD3. The sample comprised gamma-delta T cells from blood. The TCR sequence derives from a pool of human donors (malaria-infected and uninfected, not separated). CDR3 sequence reads: CACDPVRPPTGLGGYAVGQYTDKLIF. The CDR3 bases are TGTGCCTGTGACCCCGTAAGGCCTCCTACTGGGCTTGGGGGATACGCGGTGGGTCAGTACACCGATAAACTCATCTTT.